A single sample gave rise to the 26 T cell receptor beta chains below, sequenced in a study of blood T cells in healthy people across ages. Next came a second PCR, run for about 6 to 12 cycles, which used a sample-barcoded 5' primer along with a J-beta primer mix. Via MiXCR, TCRdb re-called the 5' RACE reads, giving one row per CDR3 protein. Of more than 650,000 distinct CDR3 sequences in the sample, about 53% are singletons; the top ten hold about 38%. The specimen was blood. The origin of the receptors is a man older than 75 in good health.

This chain links TRBV12-3 or TRBV12-4 with TRBJ2-4, with unresolved D. CDR3 length: 12 residues. V was pared by 5 bases and J by 2 bases, with 4 bases between. The CDR3, as DNA: TGTGCCAGCAGTGTGACCAAAAACATTCAGTACTTC. The encoded protein is CASSVTKNIQYF.

This rearrangement joins TRBV29-1 to TRBJ2-1; 14 nucleotides match TRBD2. Germline CDR1 SQVTM, CDR2 ANQGSEA. CDR3 size: 12 residues. V gave up 7 bases and J gave up 11 bases; unmatched junction bases: 4. DNA of the CDR3: TGCAGCGGGGGGACTAGCGGGAGCAAGCAGTTCTTC. Protein: CSGGTSGSKQFF.

The rearrangement uses TRBV28 and TRBJ2-7; perhaps TRBD1 as D (8 bases). CDR1 and CDR2 (germline): MDHEN, SYDVKM. V was cut by 9 bases and J by 3 bases, with 15 bases left in between. The CDR3 is made up of 13 amino acids. CDR3 region: CASQQGGSYEQYF. The CDR3, as DNA: TGTGCCAGTCAACAGGGGGGGAGCTACGAGCAGTACTTC.

The rearrangement uses TRBV27 and TRBJ2-7; 7 nucleotides agree with TRBD2. The CDR3 is made up of 14 amino acids. The germline CDR1 and CDR2 sequences are MNHEY and SMNVEV (reference sequence). J gave up 0 bases and V 6 bases, and 5 bases lay outside the gene matches. In nucleotides, the CDR3 is TGTGCCAGCAGACCAGCGGGGAGCTCCTACGAGCAGTACTTC. The encoded protein is CASRPAGSSYEQYF.

The J gene is TRBJ2-5, the V gene TRBV29-1; the D is unclear. The germline V and J ends were trimmed by 4 bases and 0 bases, with 6 bases remaining between them. Per germline, CDR1 SQVTM and CDR2 ANQGSEA. CDR3 length: 12 amino acids. DNA of the CDR3: TGCAGCGTTGGGACGGACCAAGAGACCCAGTACTTC. As protein: CSVGTDQETQYF.

This chain links TRBV13 with TRBJ2-4, with 7 bases lining up with TRBD1. With the DNA end fitting TRBJ2-5 better, the J assignment may be wrong. This CDR3 comprises 14 residues. Germline lookup yields CDR1 PRHDT and CDR2 FYEKMQ (reference sequence). The CDR3 DNA follows: TGTGCCAGCAGCGTACGGGACAGCCAAGAGACCCAGTACTTC. Translation gives CASSVRDSQETQYF.

The rearrangement joins TRBV7-2 to TRBJ2-2, with D hard to call. The CDR3 is 13 residues long. CDR1 and CDR2 (germline): SGHTA, FQGNSA. Trimming shortened V by 5 bases and J by 6 bases, and 10 bases separated the two germline ends. DNA for the CDR3: TGTGCCAGCAGCCGCGACCGAGCCGGGGAGCTGTTTTTT. It translates to CASSRDRAGELFF.

CDR3 coding DNA: TGTGCCAGCAGGGATGGGGGGTACGAGCAGTACTTC. Translation gives CASRDGGYEQYF. This sequence joins TRBV2 and TRBJ2-7, with D maybe TRBD2 (6 bases). V dropped 6 bases and J dropped 4 bases, with 10 bases sitting between them. The CDR3 runs to 12 residues. Germline V gene lookup returns CDR1 SNHLY and CDR2 FYNNEI.

The rearrangement joins TRBV28 to TRBJ1-5, with D unclear. Trimming shortened V by 11 bases and J by 2 bases, and 10 bases separated the two germline ends. Germline V gene sequence: CDR1 MDHEN, CDR2 SYDVKM. The CDR3 has 12 residues. CDR3 DNA: TGTGCCGCCGGGATGGGCAATCAGCCCCAGCATTTT. This translates into CAAGMGNQPQHF.

The sample holds a few counts of this clonotype. This rearrangement joins TRBV10-3 to TRBJ2-7, with D unclear. This CDR3 is built from 14 residues. V lost 1 base, J lost 6 bases, and 13 bases lay in between. Per germline, CDR1 ENHRY and CDR2 SYGVKD. This CDR3 reads CAISELGRLSEQYF. Written as DNA, the CDR3 is TGTGCCATCAGTGAGTTAGGCAGGTTAAGCGAGCAGTACTTC.

This clonotype showed up just a few times. The genes are TRBV7-8 and TRBJ2-1; TRBD2 aligns across 14 bases. The CDR3 length is 16 residues. Germline values: CDR1 SGHVS, CDR2 FQNEAQ. V was clipped by 5 bases and J by 7 bases; unmatched bases: 7. For the CDR3, the DNA is TGTGCCAGCAGCCCCCCCGGGACTAGCGGGAGAAATGAGCAGTTCTTC. Its protein is CASSPPGTSGRNEQFF.

This rearrangement joins TRBV27 to TRBJ2-7; 7 bases are a match to TRBD1. Unmatched junction bases numbered 13, after V lost 1 base and J lost 7 bases. CDR3 length: 16 amino acids. Per the germline V gene, CDR1 is MNHEY and CDR2 is SMNVEV (reference sequence). For the CDR3, the DNA is TGTGCCAGCAGTTTATTACGACAGGGAACGGGCGGGGAGCAGTACTTC. This encodes CASSLLRQGTGGEQYF.

The V gene is TRBV20-1, the J gene TRBJ2-1; 7 bases align to TRBD2. The germline CDR1 and CDR2 sequences are DFQATT and SNEGSKA (reference sequence). Losses at the gene ends were 0 bases for V and 10 bases for J; bases not matched to a gene: 9. The CDR3 sequence is 14 residues long. CDR3 sequence reads: CSARDWDLREEQFF. The CDR3 DNA reads as TGCAGTGCTAGAGATTGGGACCTGCGGGAGGAGCAGTTCTTC.

The chain combines TRBV11-3 with TRBJ2-1; a possible D gene is TRBD1 (6 bases). V lost 5 bases and J 7 bases, leaving 18 bases between the germline ends. Germline assignment: CDR1 SGHNT and CDR2 YENEEA. The CDR3 sequence is 15 residues long. The chain's CDR3 is CASSPNREFYNEQFF. CDR3 bases: TGTGCCAGCAGCCCGAACAGGGAGTTCTATAATGAGCAGTTCTTC.

This sequence joins TRBV18 and TRBJ2-5; D uncertain. V was shortened by 6 bases and J by 1 base, with 9 bases between the two germline ends. Germline V gene lookup returns CDR1 KGHSH and CDR2 LQKENI. The CDR3 extends over 13 amino acids. CDR3: CASSLTVQETQYF. The CDR3 DNA sequence: TGTGCCAGCTCGCTGACTGTCCAAGAGACCCAGTACTTC.

There are a few counts of this clonotype. This chain joins TRBV25-1 and TRBJ2-1; 7 bases match TRBD1. The ends lost 4 bases at V and 4 bases at J; junction bases unmatched: 7. Germline CDR1 MGHDK, CDR2 SYGVNS. The CDR3 spans 15 residues. The CDR3 region has the DNA TGTGCCAGCAGTGCCTTAGGGGGCCGGTACAATGAGCAGTTCTTC. Protein product: CASSALGGRYNEQFF. Full variable domain (rest looked up from reference TRBV25-1 and TRBJ2-1): EADIYQTPRYLVIGTGKKITLECSQTMGHDKMYWYQQDPGMELHLIHYSYGVNSTEKGDLSSESTVSRIRTEHFPLTLESARPSHTSQYLCASSALGGRYNEQFFGPGTRLTVL.

The J gene is TRBJ1-6, the V gene TRBV20-1; no clear D gene. V dropped 6 bases and J dropped 5 bases, with 20 bases sitting between them. Per the germline V gene, CDR1 is DFQATT and CDR2 is SNEGSKA (reference sequence). The CDR3 covers 16 residues. CDR3 nucleotide sequence: TGCAGTGCCGCAAAAACCCTTGGTATTCATAATTCACCCCTCCACTTT. Translation gives CSAAKTLGIHNSPLHF.

A note on this clonotype: A read error is possible here, since a much larger clone lies one base away. The rearrangement uses TRBV20-1 and TRBJ2-5, with D possibly matching TRBD1 (6 bases). The CDR3 runs 16 residues. Germline V gene data show CDR1 as DFQATT and CDR2 as SNEGSKA (reference sequence). The V and J ends lost 2 bases and 11 bases respectively, with 27 bases between them. CDR3 region: CSARPPRTSRDNEQYF. The CDR3 DNA reads as TGCAGTGCTAGACCCCCCCGAACTTCGAGGGACAATGAGCAGTACTTC.

V gene TRBV7-9 combines with J gene TRBJ2-7, with TRBD2 matching 11 bases. V was pared by 5 bases and J by 2 bases, with 5 bases of the junction left unmatched. The CDR3 contains 15 residues. Germline V gene data show CDR1 as SEHNR and CDR2 as FQNEAQ (reference sequence). The CDR3 spells CASSPTSGKTYEQYF. CDR3 DNA sequence: TGTGCCAGCAGCCCGACTAGCGGGAAAACCTACGAGCAGTACTTC.

This clonotype was detected a few times. This rearrangement joins TRBV7-2 to TRBJ1-5, with D maybe TRBD1 (5 bases). There are 15 residues in the CDR3. Trimming removed 5 bases from V and 4 bases from J, with 15 bases in between. Germline V CDR1 and CDR2: SGHTA, FQGNSA. The CDR3 DNA reads TGTGCCAGCAGCCCCGATTATGGGGGTAATCAGCCCCAGCATTTT. Protein product: CASSPDYGGNQPQHF. Full variable domain (missing parts from reference TRBV7-2 and TRBJ1-5): GAGVSQSPSNKVTEKGKDVELRCDPISGHTALYWYRQSLGQGLEFLIYFQGNSAPDKSGLPSDRFSAERTGGSVSTLTIQRTQQEDSAVYLCASSPDYGGNQPQHFGDGTRLSIL.

The CDR3 protein is CASSSQPNTDTQYF. In nucleotides, the CDR3 is TGTGCCAGCAGCTCCCAACCAAACACAGATACGCAGTATTTT. The rearrangement links TRBV7-3 to TRBJ2-3, with D unresolved. Between the trimmed V and J ends, which lost 4 bases and 2 bases, there was a span of 10 bases. CDR3 length: 14 residues. The V gene's germline CDR1 is SGHTA and CDR2 FQGTGA. The full variable domain, rest sourced from reference TRBV7-3 and TRBJ2-3, is GAGVSQTPSNKVTEKGKYVELRCDPISGHTALYWYRQSLGQGPEFLIYFQGTGAADDSGLPNDRFFAVRPEGSVSTLKIQRTERGDSAVYLCASSSQPNTDTQYFGPGTRLTVL.

The chain combines TRBV7-8 with TRBJ2-5, with TRBD1 identical over 8 bases. V lost 5 bases, J lost 0 bases, and 5 bases stayed unmatched. In germline, CDR1 is SGHVS, CDR2 FQNEAQ. This CDR3 comprises 15 residues. This CDR3 reads CASSPLDRDQETQYF. The CDR3 region has the DNA TGTGCCAGCAGCCCCCTGGACAGGGACCAAGAGACCCAGTACTTC. Together with reference TRBV7-8 and TRBJ2-5, the CDR3 gives the full variable domain: GAGVSQSPRYKVAKRGQDVALRCDPISGHVSLFWYQQALGQGPEFLTYFQNEAQLDKSGLPSDRFFAERPEGSVSTLKIQRTQQEDSAVYLCASSPLDRDQETQYFGPGTRLLVL.

This clonotype has only one observation. The V gene is TRBV7-8, the J gene TRBJ1-1, with 7 bases identical to TRBD1. CDR3 length: 18 residues. J gave up 0 bases and V 1 base, and 11 bases lay outside the gene matches. Germline-derived CDR1 and CDR2 are SGHVS and FQNEAQ. The CDR3 DNA sequence: TGTGCCAGCAGCTTAGGCCGAGACAGGGACCCCTTGAACACTGAAGCTTTCTTT. This encodes CASSLGRDRDPLNTEAFF.

This clonotype was detected a few times. V and J are TRBV29-1 and TRBJ2-3; 13 bases fit TRBD2. V lost 6 bases, J lost 14 bases, and 14 bases stayed unmatched. The V gene's germline CDR1 is SQVTM and CDR2 ANQGSEA. The CDR3 has 14 amino acids. In DNA form, the CDR3 reads TGCAGCGTATTACTAGCGGGAGGGCCCAGATACGCGTATTTT. It codes for CSVLLAGGPRYAYF.

This clonotype was observed many times. The chain uses TRBV18 and TRBJ2-6, with TRBD1 as a possible D gene (6 bases). The V gene lost 8 bases and the J gene lost 0 bases, with 11 bases spanning the gap. Germline V gene lookup returns CDR1 KGHSH and CDR2 LQKENI. The CDR3 is 15 amino acids. DNA of the CDR3: TGTGCCAGCAGCCCAGGGGCCTCTGGGGCCAACGTCCTGACTTTC. It specifies CASSPGASGANVLTF.

Note on this clonotype: This may be a read error, as it is one base from a much larger clone. The genes are TRBV24-1 and TRBJ2-1, with 9 positions matching TRBD2. Germline assignment: CDR1 KGHDR and CDR2 SFDVKD. The CDR3 spans 16 residues. CDR3 protein: CAASDPGVAGDDEQFF. In nucleotides, the CDR3 is TGTGCCGCCAGTGACCCGGGGGTAGCGGGAGATGATGAGCAGTTCTTC.